This T cell receptor (beta chain) appears in the sequencing data of a study of T cells expressing NK-cell markers. Turning to the study itself: The eight sequenced donors comprised seven who were HCMV-seropositive and one who was seronegative.

As for this clonotype: Antigen: not known.

Template switching by 5'RACE with UMIs generated the TCR beta cDNA. TCRdb reprocessed the 5' RACE reads and keeps a single row for each CDR3 protein, giving no DNA. The sample has 150,000 to 200,000 distinct CDR3 sequences. The CDR3 extends over 12 amino acids. Germline values: CDR1 SGHDT, CDR2 YYEEEE. Study outcomes and limitations: These same clonotypes (in several donors) also led the CD3+CD56-NKG2C+ fraction. What remained unclear was the HCMV specificity of expanded NKG2C+ T cell clones.

The chain employs TRBV5-6 and TRBJ2-1; there is no DNA to check the TCRdb D call of TRBD2. Sequencing input: blood T cells: a sorted CD56 or NKG2C T cell subset, CD4+ or CD8+ T cells, or bulk PBMC T cells (not recorded which). The origin of this receptor is a woman aged 18 to 75 in good health. CDR3 residues: CASSRSGNEQFF.